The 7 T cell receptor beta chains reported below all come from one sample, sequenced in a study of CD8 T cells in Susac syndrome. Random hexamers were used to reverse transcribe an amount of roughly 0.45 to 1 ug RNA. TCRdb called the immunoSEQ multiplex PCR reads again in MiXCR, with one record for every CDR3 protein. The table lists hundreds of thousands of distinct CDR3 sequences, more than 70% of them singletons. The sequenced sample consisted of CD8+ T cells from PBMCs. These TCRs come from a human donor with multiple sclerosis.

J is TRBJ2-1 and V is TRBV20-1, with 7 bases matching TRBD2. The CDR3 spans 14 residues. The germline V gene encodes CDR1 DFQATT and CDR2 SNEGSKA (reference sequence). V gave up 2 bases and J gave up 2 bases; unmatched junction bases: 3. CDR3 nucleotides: TGCAGTGCTAGATCTGGACTAGCCTACAATGAGCAGTTCTTC. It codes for CSARSGLAYNEQFF.

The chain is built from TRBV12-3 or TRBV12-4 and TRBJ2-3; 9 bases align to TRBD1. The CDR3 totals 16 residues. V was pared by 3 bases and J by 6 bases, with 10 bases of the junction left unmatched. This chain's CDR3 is CASSLDRQGVDDTQYF. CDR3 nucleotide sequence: TGTGCCAGCAGTTTGGACCGACAGGGGGTCGATGATACGCAGTATTTT.

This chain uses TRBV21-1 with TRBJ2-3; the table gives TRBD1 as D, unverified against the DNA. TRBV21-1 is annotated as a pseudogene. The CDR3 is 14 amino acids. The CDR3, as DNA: TGTGCCAGGCCGCAGGGGGCGCGCACAGATACGCAGTATTTT. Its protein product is CARPQGARTDTQYF.

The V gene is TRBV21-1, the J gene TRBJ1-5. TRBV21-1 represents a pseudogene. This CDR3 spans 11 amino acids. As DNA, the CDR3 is TGTGCCAGCAGCCTCTGTGAGCCCCAGCATTTT. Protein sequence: CASSLCEPQHF.

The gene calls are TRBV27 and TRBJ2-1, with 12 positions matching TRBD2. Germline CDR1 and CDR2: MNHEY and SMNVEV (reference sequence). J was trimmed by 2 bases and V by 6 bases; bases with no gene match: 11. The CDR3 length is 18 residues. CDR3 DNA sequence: TGTGCCAGCAGCCTGTTGACTAGCGGGAGTGTCCCCTACAATGAGCAGTTCTTC. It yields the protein CASSLLTSGSVPYNEQFF.

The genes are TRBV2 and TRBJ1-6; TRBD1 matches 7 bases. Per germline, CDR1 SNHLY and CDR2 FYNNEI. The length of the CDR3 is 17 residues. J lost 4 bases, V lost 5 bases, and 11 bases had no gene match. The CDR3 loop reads CASSSAPGGPYNSPLHF. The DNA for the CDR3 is TGTGCCAGCAGTTCCGCCCCAGGGGGGCCGTATAATTCACCCCTCCACTTT.

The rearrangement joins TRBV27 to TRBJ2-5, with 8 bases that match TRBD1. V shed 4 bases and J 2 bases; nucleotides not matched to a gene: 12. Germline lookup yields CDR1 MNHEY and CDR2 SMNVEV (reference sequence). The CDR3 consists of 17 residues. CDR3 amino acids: CASSSIQGAVGQETQYF. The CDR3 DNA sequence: TGTGCCAGCAGTTCTATCCAGGGGGCGGTCGGGCAAGAGACCCAGTACTTC.